These T cell receptor beta chains were read from a single sample in a study of T cell changes during pregnancy in multiple sclerosis. Measured with immunoSEQ multiplex PCR; TCRdb has only the in-frame clones, and not every one. The sample carries 70,000 to 95,000 clones, roughly 93% recorded once. Here the sequenced sample was peripheral blood, taken in the first trimester of pregnancy. These receptors came from a female donor with multiple sclerosis, enrolled in a pregnancy study. Both conserved end residues are part of each CDR3. D genes are given only for firm matches. Expanded clones get a size class; other rows say once, few or many, or leave the size out.

J: TRBJ1-3
V: TRBV15
size: NA
length: 14
D: NA
CDR3: CATSPGHSGNTIYF
DNA: TGTGCCACCAGCCCGGGACACTCTGGAAACACCATATATTTT

J: TRBJ2-5
V: TRBV4-2
size: NA
length: 16
D: NA
CDR3: CASSPRTGRPEETQYF
DNA: TGTGCCAGCAGCCCGAGGACTGGTAGACCCGAAGAGACCCAGTACTTC

J: TRBJ2-7
V: TRBV29-1
size: NA
length: 15
D: NA
CDR3: CSVEYRRGPSYEQYF
DNA: TGCAGCGTTGAGTACCGGCGGGGGCCCTCCTACGAGCAGTACTTC

J: TRBJ1-2
V: TRBV2
size: once
length: 14
D: TRBD1
CDR3: CASSEKGAVYGYTF
DNA: TGTGCCAGCAGTGAGAAGGGGGCGGTCTATGGCTACACCTTC

J: TRBJ2-3
V: TRBV5-1
size: NA
length: 15
D: TRBD1
CDR3: CASSLGTGGIYTQYF
DNA: TGCGCCAGCAGCTTGGGGACAGGGGGGATTTATACGCAGTATTTT

J: TRBJ2-2
V: TRBV7-3
size: NA
length: 17
D: NA
CDR3: CASSLSAGQTNTGELFF
DNA: TGTGCCAGCAGCTTAAGTGCAGGGCAGACGAACACCGGGGAGCTGTTTTTT

J: TRBJ2-5
V: TRBV21-1
size: NA
length: 17
D: NA
CDR3: CASSKEAERGYQETQYF
DNA: TGTGCCAGCAGCAAAGAGGCGGAGCGTGGGTACCAAGAGACCCAGTACTTC

J: TRBJ2-7
V: TRBV13
size: once
length: 14
D: TRBD1
CDR3: CASSLGTGAYEQYF
DNA: TGTGCCAGCAGCTTAGGGACAGGGGCCTACGAGCAGTACTTC

J: TRBJ1-6
V: TRBV30
size: few
length: 16
D: NA
CDR3: CAWSRLVGIRNSPLHF
DNA: TGTGCCTGGAGTAGATTAGTGGGTATCAGGAATTCACCCCTCCACTTT

J: TRBJ1-3
V: TRBV2
size: NA
length: 15
D: NA
CDR3: CASSEVVATGNTIYF
DNA: TGTGCCAGCAGTGAAGTTGTAGCAACTGGAAACACCATATATTTT

J: TRBJ2-1
V: TRBV7-2
size: few
length: 15
D: TRBD2
CDR3: CASSIVAGDYNEQFF
DNA: TGTGCCAGCAGCATCGTAGCGGGGGACTACAATGAGCAGTTCTTC

J: TRBJ2-1
V: TRBV7-7
size: NA
length: 15
D: TRBD2
CDR3: CASSPGTSGGNEQFF
DNA: TGTGCTAGCAGCCCTGGGACTAGCGGGGGGAATGAGCAGTTCTTC

J: TRBJ2-5
V: TRBV9
size: NA
length: 18
D: TRBD2
CDR3: CASSSQTLAGGMGETQYF
DNA: TGTGCCAGCAGCTCACAAACACTAGCGGGGGGGATGGGAGAGACCCAGTACTTC

J: TRBJ2-7
V: TRBV30
size: NA
length: 15
D: TRBD2
CDR3: CAWSVVAGGNYEQYF
DNA: TGTGCCTGGAGTGTGGTAGCGGGGGGGAACTACGAGCAGTACTTC

J: TRBJ2-5
V: TRBV15
size: NA
length: 14
D: NA
CDR3: CATSRQGLQETQYF
DNA: TGTGCCACCAGCAGGCAGGGACTCCAAGAGACCCAGTACTTC

J: TRBJ1-2
V: TRBV6-5
size: NA
length: 15
D: NA
CDR3: CASSKQAAANYGYTF
DNA: TGTGCCAGCAGTAAACAAGCGGCGGCTAACTATGGCTACACCTTC

J: TRBJ2-1
V: TRBV5-4
size: NA
length: 15
D: NA
CDR3: CASSLHVSSYNEQFF
DNA: TGTGCCAGCAGCTTGCACGTGAGCTCCTACAATGAGCAGTTCTTC

J: TRBJ2-7
V: TRBV9
size: NA
length: 13
D: NA
CDR3: CASSVERASEQYF
DNA: TGTGCCAGCAGCGTAGAGCGAGCATCCGAGCAGTACTTC

J: TRBJ1-1
V: TRBV10-3
size: NA
length: 13
D: NA
CDR3: CAIMQGMNTEAFF
DNA: TGTGCCATCATGCAGGGCATGAACACTGAAGCTTTCTTT

J: TRBJ1-2
V: TRBV27
size: NA
length: 13
D: TRBD1
CDR3: CASSPGTGYGYTF
DNA: TGTGCCAGCAGTCCCGGGACAGGCTATGGCTACACCTTC

J: TRBJ2-5
V: TRBV20-1
size: NA
length: 11
D: NA
CDR3: CSARASETQYF
DNA: TGCAGTGCTAGAGCCTCTGAGACCCAGTACTTC

J: TRBJ1-5
V: TRBV30
size: NA
length: 16
D: TRBD1
CDR3: CAWSVLETGGLGPQHF
DNA: TGTGCCTGGAGTGTACTAGAGACAGGGGGATTGGGGCCCCAGCATTTT

J: TRBJ1-2
V: TRBV6-6
size: NA
length: 15
D: NA
CDR3: CASSYRDPGDYGYTF
DNA: TGTGCCAGCAGTTACAGGGACCCGGGGGACTATGGCTACACCTTC